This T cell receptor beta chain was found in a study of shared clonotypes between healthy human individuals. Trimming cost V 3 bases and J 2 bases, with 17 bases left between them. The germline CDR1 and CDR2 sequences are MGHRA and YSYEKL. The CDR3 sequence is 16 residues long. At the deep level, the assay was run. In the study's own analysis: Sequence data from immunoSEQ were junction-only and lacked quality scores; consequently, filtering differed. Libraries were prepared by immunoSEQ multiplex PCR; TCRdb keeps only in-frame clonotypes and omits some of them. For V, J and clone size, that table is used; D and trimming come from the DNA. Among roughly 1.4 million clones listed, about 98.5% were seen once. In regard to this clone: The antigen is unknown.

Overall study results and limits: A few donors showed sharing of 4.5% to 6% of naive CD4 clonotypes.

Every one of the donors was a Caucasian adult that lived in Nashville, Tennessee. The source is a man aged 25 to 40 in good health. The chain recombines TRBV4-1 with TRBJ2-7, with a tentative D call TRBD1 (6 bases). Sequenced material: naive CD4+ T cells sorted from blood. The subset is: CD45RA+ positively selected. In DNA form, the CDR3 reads TGCGCCAGCAGCCATACCGGCCGGGACAAAACCTACGAGCAGTACTTC. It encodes CASSHTGRDKTYEQYF.